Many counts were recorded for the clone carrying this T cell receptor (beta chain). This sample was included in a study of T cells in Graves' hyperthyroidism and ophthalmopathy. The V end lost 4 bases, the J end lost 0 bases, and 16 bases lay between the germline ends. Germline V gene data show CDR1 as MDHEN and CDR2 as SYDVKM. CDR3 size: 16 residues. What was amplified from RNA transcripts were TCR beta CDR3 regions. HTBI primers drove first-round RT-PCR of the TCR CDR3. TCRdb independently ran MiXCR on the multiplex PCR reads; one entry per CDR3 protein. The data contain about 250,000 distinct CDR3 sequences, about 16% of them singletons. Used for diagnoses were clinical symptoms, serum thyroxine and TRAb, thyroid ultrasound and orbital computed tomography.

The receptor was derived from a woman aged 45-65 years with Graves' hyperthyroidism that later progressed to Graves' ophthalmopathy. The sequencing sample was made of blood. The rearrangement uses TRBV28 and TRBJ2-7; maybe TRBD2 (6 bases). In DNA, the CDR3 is TGTGCCAGCAGTTGGGACTCTCAACGGAACTCCTACGAGCAGTACTTC. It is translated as CASSWDSQRNSYEQYF.